The 10 T cell receptor beta chains presented below share a single source sample, sequenced in a study of T cell responses to AZD1222 COVID-19 vaccine. Some clones are missing from TCRdb's copy, which holds only in-frame ones; the method was immunoSEQ multiplex PCR. The data contain just over 80,000 clones, around 89% of them singletons. This specimen was peripheral blood, taken on day 0 of AZD1222 vaccination. The origin of the receptors is an adult in good health.

There are a few counts of this clone. The V and J genes are TRBV6-2 or TRBV6-3 and TRBJ1-2; 8 bases map to TRBD1. Germline CDR1 and CDR2: MNHEY and SVGEGT. V trimming: 3 bases; J trimming: 0 bases; junction bases outside the gene matches: 3. The CDR3 extends over 15 amino acids. The CDR3 DNA is TGTGCCAGCAGTTATCAGGGGGCGACTAACTATGGCTACACCTTC. Translation: CASSYQGATNYGYTF.

The V call is TRBV6-2 or TRBV6-3, the J call TRBJ2-7; the D gene is possibly TRBD2 (7 bases). Germline V lookup: CDR1 MNHEY, CDR2 SVGEGT. Trimming removed 2 bases at V and 5 bases at J, with 16 bases between. The CDR3 loop spans 15 amino acids. The CDR3 DNA follows: TGTGCCAGCAGTTACGGCGGGGGCGTAAGTGACGAGCAGTACTTC. Residues: CASSYGGGVSDEQYF.

The rearrangement joins TRBV15 to TRBJ1-5; D is uncertain. Per germline, CDR1 LNHNV and CDR2 YYDKDF (reference sequence). V was cut by 3 bases and J by 1 base, with 7 bases left in between. The length of the CDR3 is 14 residues. The CDR3 DNA reads TGTGCCACCAGCAGCCCGGGGAGCAATCAGCCCCAGCATTTT. This codes for CATSSPGSNQPQHF.

The rearrangement links TRBV19 to TRBJ1-2, with TRBD1 as a possible D gene (5 bases). Trimming took 8 bases from V and 8 from J, leaving 15 bases between them. Germline values: CDR1 LNHDA, CDR2 SQIVND (reference sequence). The CDR3 sequence is 12 residues long. The CDR3: CASSPIDRGYTF. The CDR3 coding sequence is TGTGCCAGTTCCCCGATTGACAGAGGCTACACCTTC.

The rearrangement uses TRBV5-6 and TRBJ1-2, with D uncertain. The CDR3 runs 13 residues. Germline loops: CDR1 SGHDT, CDR2 YYEEEE. V gave up 3 bases and J gave up 6 bases, with 12 bases separating them. This CDR3 is CASSYGSGNGYTF. For the CDR3, the DNA is TGTGCCAGCAGCTATGGTTCGGGGAATGGCTACACCTTC.

This clone was picked up one time. The rearrangement joins TRBV5-1 to TRBJ2-3, with 7 bases fitting TRBD1. The length of the CDR3 is 17 residues. Trimming removed 3 bases from V and 1 base from J; junction bases left unmatched: 11. The germline CDR1 and CDR2 sequences are SGHRS and YFSETQ. CDR3 protein: CASSSDMTGFGTDTQYF. The CDR3 DNA sequence: TGCGCCAGCAGCTCCGATATGACAGGGTTTGGCACAGATACGCAGTATTTT.

The rearrangement joins TRBV7-2 to TRBJ1-1; maybe TRBD1 (5 bases). V lost 2 bases and J lost 4, with 11 bases in between. Germline V lookup: CDR1 SGHTA, CDR2 FQGNSA. The CDR3 sequence is 14 residues long. The CDR3 reads CASSLSFGGTEAFF. DNA of the CDR3: TGTGCCAGCAGCTTATCGTTCGGGGGCACTGAAGCTTTCTTT.

Only one count was recorded for this clone. The V gene is TRBV25-1, the J gene TRBJ2-6; D might be TRBD1 or TRBD2, each matching 5 bases. Trimming pared 4 bases from V and 2 bases from J, leaving 9 bases between. Germline CDR1 MGHDK, CDR2 SYGVNS. This CDR3 comprises 15 residues. CDR3 coding DNA: TGTGCCAGCAGTGGCCGAGGGGCTGGGGCCAACGTCCTGACTTTC. Protein: CASSGRGAGANVLTF.

The chain employs TRBV12-3 or TRBV12-4 and TRBJ1-5; maybe TRBD1 (5 bases). The CDR3 consists of 13 residues. Trimming stripped 3 bases from V and 11 bases from J, with 14 bases between. The CDR3 DNA is TGTGCCAGCAGTTTGATAGGGGCCATGGCCCAGCATTTT. Encoded protein: CASSLIGAMAQHF.

V gene TRBV6-1 combines with J gene TRBJ1-1, with D maybe TRBD1 (6 bases). Trimming cost V 3 bases and J 0 bases, with 11 bases left between them. Germline CDR1 is MNHNS and CDR2 is SASEGT. This CDR3 is built from 15 residues. The chain's CDR3 is CASSDRGKMNTEAFF. In nucleotides, the CDR3 is TGTGCCAGCAGTGACAGGGGAAAGATGAACACTGAAGCTTTCTTT.